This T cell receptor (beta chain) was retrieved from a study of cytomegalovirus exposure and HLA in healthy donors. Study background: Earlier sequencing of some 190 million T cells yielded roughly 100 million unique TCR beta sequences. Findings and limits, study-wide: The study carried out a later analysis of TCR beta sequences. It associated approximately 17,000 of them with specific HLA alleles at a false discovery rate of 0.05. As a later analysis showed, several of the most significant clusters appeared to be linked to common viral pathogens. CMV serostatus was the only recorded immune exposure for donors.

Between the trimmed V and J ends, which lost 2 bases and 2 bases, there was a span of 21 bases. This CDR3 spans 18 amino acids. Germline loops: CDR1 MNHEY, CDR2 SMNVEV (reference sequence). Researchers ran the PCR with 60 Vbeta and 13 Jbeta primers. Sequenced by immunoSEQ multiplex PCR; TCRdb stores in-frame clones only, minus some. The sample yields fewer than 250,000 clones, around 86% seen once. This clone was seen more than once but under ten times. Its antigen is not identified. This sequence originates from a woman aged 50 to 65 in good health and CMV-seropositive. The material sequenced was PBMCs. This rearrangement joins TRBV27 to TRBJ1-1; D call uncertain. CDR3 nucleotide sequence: TGTGCCAGCAGTTTAAGAGGGATTGGAGAGGCGGGTAACACTGAAGCTTTCTTT. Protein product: CASSLRGIGEAGNTEAFF.